This T cell receptor (beta chain) originates from a study of shared clonotypes between healthy human individuals. Overall study results and limits: Larger estimated richness was generally seen in naive subsets than in memory subsets. The rarefaction results pointed to incomplete sorted-subset sequencing despite large depth. Sequencing depth was expected to affect clonotype sharing among donors.

Splitting the CD4+ cells yielded a CD45RA+ naive subset and a CD45RA-negative memory subset. To note about this clone: Its target is not known.

Here immunoSEQ multiplex PCR was the method, and the copy in TCRdb shows in-frame clones only, minus some. Of 1.4 million to 1.5 million clones listed, roughly 96% were seen once; the top ten hold about 1%. Trimming stripped 3 bases from V and 7 bases from J, with 16 bases between. This CDR3 is built from 15 residues. Germline assignment: CDR1 WSHSY and CDR2 SAAADI. The receptor was isolated from a man under 40 in good health. The sequenced sample consisted of naive CD4+ T cells sorted from blood. Specified subset: CD45RA+ positively selected. The J gene is TRBJ1-5, the V gene TRBV10-2; possible D gene TRBD1, 5 bases. In DNA form, the CDR3 reads TGCGCCAGCAGTGACGCGGGGGGAGAGGGCCAGCCCCAGCATTTT. This translates into CASSDAGGEGQPQHF.